This TCR beta chain derives from a study of T-cell memory formation after mild COVID-19. Only a few counts were recorded for this clonotype. TCRdb recomputed calls from the 5' RACE reads with MiXCR, one row per CDR3 protein. The table has 550,000 to 600,000 distinct CDR3 sequences, 20% to 25% seen once. Trimming shortened V by 1 base and J by 2 bases, and 12 bases separated the two germline ends. The V gene's germline CDR1 is MDHEN and CDR2 SYDVKM. The CDR3 has 16 residues. This chain links TRBV28 with TRBJ2-4; weak D call: TRBD2 (6 bases). The receptor's source is an adult woman who had mild COVID-19 (a few samples of this study predate the infection). Cell type and time point are not known. Sequencing was done on a sample of PBMCs or a T cell subset sorted from them (not recorded which). The CDR3, as DNA: TGTGCCAGCAGTTTATTGGTAGGAGGGCCCAAAAACATTCAGTACTTC. This translates into CASSLLVGGPKNIQYF. Supplemented by reference TRBV28 and TRBJ2-4, the full variable domain reads DVKVTQSSRYLVKRTGEKVFLECVQDMDHENMFWYRQDPGLGLRLIYFSYDVKMKEKGDIPEGYSVSREKKERFSLILESASTNQTSMYLCASSLLVGGPKNIQYFGAGTRLSVL.